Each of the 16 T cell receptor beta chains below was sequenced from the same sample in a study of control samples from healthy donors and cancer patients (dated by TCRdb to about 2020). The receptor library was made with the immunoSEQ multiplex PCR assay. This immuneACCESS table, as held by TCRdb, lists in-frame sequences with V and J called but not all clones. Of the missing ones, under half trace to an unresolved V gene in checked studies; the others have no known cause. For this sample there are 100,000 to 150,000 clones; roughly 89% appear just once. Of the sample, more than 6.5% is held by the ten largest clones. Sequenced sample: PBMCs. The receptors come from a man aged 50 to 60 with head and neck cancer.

DNA for the CDR3: TGCGCCAGCAGCCCTCCGACAGGTCCCAACGAGCAGTACTTC. Translating it yields CASSPPTGPNEQYF. The V and J genes are TRBV5-1 and TRBJ2-7; tentative D call: TRBD1 (6 bases). Trimming shortened V by 4 bases and J by 5 bases, and 16 bases separated the two germline ends. The CDR3 has 14 amino acids. Germline lookup yields CDR1 SGHRS and CDR2 YFSETQ.

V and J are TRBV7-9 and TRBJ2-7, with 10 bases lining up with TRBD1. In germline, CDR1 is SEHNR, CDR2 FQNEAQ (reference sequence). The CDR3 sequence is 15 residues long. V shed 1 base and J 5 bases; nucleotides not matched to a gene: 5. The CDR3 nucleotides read TGTGCCAGCAGCTTAGTCCGACAGGGGGCGAACGAGCAGTACTTC. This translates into CASSLVRQGANEQYF.

Here the CDR3 reads CASSHRQGHGTDTQYF. The CDR3 DNA reads as TGTGCCAGCTCACACCGACAGGGTCACGGCACAGATACGCAGTATTTT. The V call is TRBV18, the J call TRBJ2-3; 7 bases line up with TRBD1. The V segment lost 4 bases and the J segment 1 base; nucleotides outside the gene matches: 8. CDR3 length: 16 amino acids. CDR1 and CDR2 from the germline V gene are KGHSH and LQKENI.

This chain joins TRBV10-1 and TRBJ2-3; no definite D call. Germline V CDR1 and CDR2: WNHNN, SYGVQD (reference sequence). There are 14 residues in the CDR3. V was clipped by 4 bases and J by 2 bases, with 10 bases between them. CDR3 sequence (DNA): TGCGCCAGCAGTGTTGGGCGACCCACAGATACGCAGTATTTT. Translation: CASSVGRPTDTQYF.

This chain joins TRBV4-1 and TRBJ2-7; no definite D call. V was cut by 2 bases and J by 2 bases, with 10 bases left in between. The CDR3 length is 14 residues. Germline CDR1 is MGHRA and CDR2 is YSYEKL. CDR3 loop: CASSQSGGTYEQYF. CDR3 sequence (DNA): TGCGCCAGCAGCCAATCTGGTGGGACCTACGAGCAGTACTTC.

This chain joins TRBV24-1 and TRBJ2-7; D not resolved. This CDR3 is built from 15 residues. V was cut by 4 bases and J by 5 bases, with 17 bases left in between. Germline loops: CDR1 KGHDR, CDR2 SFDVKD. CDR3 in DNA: TGTGCCACCAGTGAGGAACGTAGTAGGTACCACGAGCAGTACTTC. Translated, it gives CATSEERSRYHEQYF.

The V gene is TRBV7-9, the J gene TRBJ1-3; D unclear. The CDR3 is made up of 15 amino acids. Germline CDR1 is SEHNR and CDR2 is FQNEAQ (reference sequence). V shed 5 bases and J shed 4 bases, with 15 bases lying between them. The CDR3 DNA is TGTGCCAGCAGCCCCCCTAGGGTGGGAGGAAACACCATATATTTT. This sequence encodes CASSPPRVGGNTIYF.

The CDR3 DNA sequence: TGTGCCAGCAGGCCGACCTCAACCTACGAGCAGTACTTC. This encodes CASRPTSTYEQYF. The rearrangement joins TRBV25-1 to TRBJ2-7; D is uncertain. The germline V and J ends were trimmed by 6 bases and 2 bases, with 11 bases remaining between them. The germline gives CDR1 MGHDK, CDR2 SYGVNS. The CDR3 has 13 residues.

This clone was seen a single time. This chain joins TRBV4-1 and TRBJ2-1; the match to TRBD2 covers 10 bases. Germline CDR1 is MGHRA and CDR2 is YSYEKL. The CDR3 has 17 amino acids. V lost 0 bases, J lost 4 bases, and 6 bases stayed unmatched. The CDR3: CASSQDERTSGYNEQFF. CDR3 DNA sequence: TGCGCCAGCAGCCAAGACGAGCGGACTAGCGGATACAATGAGCAGTTCTTC.

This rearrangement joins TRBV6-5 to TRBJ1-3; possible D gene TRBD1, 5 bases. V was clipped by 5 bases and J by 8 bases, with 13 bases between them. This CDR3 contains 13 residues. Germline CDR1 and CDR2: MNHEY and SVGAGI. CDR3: CASSLGTLDTIYF. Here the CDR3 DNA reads TGTGCCAGCAGTCTAGGGACTTTGGACACCATATATTTT.

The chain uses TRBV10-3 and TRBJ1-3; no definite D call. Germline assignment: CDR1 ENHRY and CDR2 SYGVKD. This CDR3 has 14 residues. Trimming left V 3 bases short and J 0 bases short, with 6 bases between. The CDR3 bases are TGTGCCATCAGTGAATCCAGCTCTGGAAACACCATATATTTT. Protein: CAISESSSGNTIYF.

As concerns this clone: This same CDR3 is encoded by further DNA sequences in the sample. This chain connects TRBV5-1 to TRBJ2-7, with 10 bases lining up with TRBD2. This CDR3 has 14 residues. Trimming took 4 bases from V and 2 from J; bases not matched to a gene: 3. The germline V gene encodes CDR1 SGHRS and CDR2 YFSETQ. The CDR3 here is CASSPGLAAYEQYF. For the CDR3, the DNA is TGCGCCAGCAGCCCCGGACTAGCGGCCTACGAGCAGTACTTC. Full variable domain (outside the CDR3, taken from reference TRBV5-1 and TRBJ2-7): KAGVTQTPRYLIKTRGQQVTLSCSPISGHRSVSWYQQTPGQGLQFLFEYFSETQRNKGNFPGRFSGRQFSNSRSEMNVSTLELGDSALYLCASSPGLAAYEQYFGPGTRLTVT.

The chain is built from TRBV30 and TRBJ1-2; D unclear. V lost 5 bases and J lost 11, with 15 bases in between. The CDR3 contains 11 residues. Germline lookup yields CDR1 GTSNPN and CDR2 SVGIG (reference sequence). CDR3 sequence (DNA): TGTGCCTGGTGGTCGACGTGGACTTACACCTTC. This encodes CAWWSTWTYTF. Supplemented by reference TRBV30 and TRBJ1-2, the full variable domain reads SQTIHQWPATLVQPVGSPLSLECTVEGTSNPNLYWYRQAAGRGLQLLFYSVGIGQISSEVPQNLSASRPQDRQFILSSKKLLLSDSGFYLCAWWSTWTYTFGSGTRLTVV.

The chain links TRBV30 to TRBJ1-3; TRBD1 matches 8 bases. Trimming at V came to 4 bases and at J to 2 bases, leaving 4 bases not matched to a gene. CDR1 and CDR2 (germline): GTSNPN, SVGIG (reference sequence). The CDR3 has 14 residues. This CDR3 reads CAWTLGQAGNTIYF. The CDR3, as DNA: TGTGCCTGGACCTTGGGACAGGCTGGAAACACCATATATTTT.

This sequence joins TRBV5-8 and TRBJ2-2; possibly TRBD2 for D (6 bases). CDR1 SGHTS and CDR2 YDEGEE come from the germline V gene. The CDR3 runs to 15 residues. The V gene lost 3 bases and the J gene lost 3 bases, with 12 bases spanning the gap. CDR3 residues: CASSYGTRYTGELFF. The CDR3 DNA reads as TGTGCCAGCAGCTACGGGACTCGGTACACCGGGGAGCTGTTTTTT.

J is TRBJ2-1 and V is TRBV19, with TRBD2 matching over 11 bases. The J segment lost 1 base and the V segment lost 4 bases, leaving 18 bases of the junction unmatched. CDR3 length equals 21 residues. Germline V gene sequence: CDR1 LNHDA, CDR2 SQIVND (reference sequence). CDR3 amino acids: CASSTLFRASGRSGSYNEQFF. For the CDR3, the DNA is TGTGCCAGTAGTACCCTCTTCCGGGCTAGCGGGAGGTCTGGGTCCTACAATGAGCAGTTCTTC.